The rows below give T cell receptor beta chains drawn from one sample of a study of T cells and Merkel cell carcinoma outcomes. Clones were read by immunoSEQ multiplex PCR, and TCRdb kept only the in-frame ones, dropping some. Of roughly 16,000 clones listed, roughly 79% are singletons. The specimen sequenced was tumor tissue from Merkel cell carcinoma. The origin of the receptors is a human donor with Merkel cell carcinoma. Both conserved end residues are part of each CDR3. Fields, in order: V gene, J gene, CDR3 protein.

>TRBV15|TRBJ1-1
CATRRQVGTEAFF
>TRBV5-1|TRBJ2-7
CASSLSEPPYEQYF
>TRBV11-2|TRBJ1-5
CASSLVPDGQPQHF
>TRBV11-2|TRBJ1-1
CASSLTGNTEAFF
>TRBV11-2|TRBJ1-6
CASSPRRAGSPLHF
>TRBV7-2|TRBJ2-2
CASSPMEAGELFF
>TRBV9|TRBJ2-3
CASSPGTPGDTQYF
>TRBV2|TRBJ2-7
CASRITPNEQYF
>TRBV21-1|TRBJ1-5
CASSKVRHHSNQPQHF
>TRBV4-1|TRBJ2-1
CASSQGLAAYNEQFF
>TRBV5-1|TRBJ1-1
CASSFVPNTEAFF
>TRBV5-1|TRBJ1-1
CASSPTMGATFF
>TRBV28|TRBJ2-7
CASSTPTGNDEQYF
>TRBV6-1|TRBJ1-1
CASSDTLGTEAFF
>TRBV6-5|TRBJ1-5
CASSYTSDSNQPQHF
>TRBV4-2|TRBJ2-4
CASSQDGAGGGHIQYF
>TRBV28|TRBJ1-3
CASSSPGRNTIYF
>TRBV6-5|TRBJ2-7
CASSYAGQGDYEQYF
>TRBV6-1|TRBJ1-3
CASTIDSGNTIYF
>TRBV27|TRBJ2-5
CASSITFRETQYF
>TRBV9|TRBJ2-3
CASSVSRASDTQYF
>TRBV30|TRBJ1-1
CAGKRAVTEAFF
>TRBV28|TRBJ1-3
CASSLEGAWGNTIYF
>TRBV25-1|TRBJ1-1
CASSEMEGYTEAFF
>TRBV29-1|TRBJ2-4
CSVEAQATNIQYF
>TRBV4-1|TRBJ1-1
CASSQERGPNTEAFF
>TRBV2|TRBJ2-7
CASTRGVEQYF
>TRBV20-1|TRBJ1-2
CSAQLVYGYTF
>TRBV9|TRBJ1-2
CASSVGTGEYGYTF
>TRBV18|TRBJ2-5
CASSPPGQGMETQYF
>TRBV2|TRBJ1-5
CASKDRGILSNQPQHF
>TRBV9|TRBJ2-5
CASSPWSGGGETQYF
>TRBV2|TRBJ2-1
CASSDSRDRGGNEQFF
>TRBV28|TRBJ2-5
CASSFSGGKETQYF
>TRBV30|TRBJ1-5
CAWTGPPGAGQPQHF
>TRBV7-9|TRBJ2-1
CASSPGLAVLNEQFF
>TRBV27|TRBJ2-3
CASSLGTGYGSDTQYF
>TRBV6-5|TRBJ1-5
CASRPQIYSNQPQHF
>TRBV11-2|TRBJ2-7
CASSLVGVGREQYF
>TRBV6-1|TRBJ1-1
CASSQRPGSEAFF
>TRBV7-2|TRBJ1-5
CASSQVGGYSNQPQHF
>TRBV6-1|TRBJ1-1
CASRRVNTEAFF
>TRBV5-1|TRBJ2-3
CASSTSLAGEDTQYF
>TRBV7-6|TRBJ2-3
CASSGGMAGNTDTQYF
>TRBV4-1|TRBJ2-2
CASSPGSSRAGELFF
>TRBV27|TRBJ2-6
CASSGSVSGANVLTF
>TRBV11-2|TRBJ1-1
CASSLVRDTEAFF